Below, 8 T cell receptor beta chains from the same sample are listed, as sequenced in a study of post-analysis software for immune sequencing data. Carried by the TCR beta cDNA libraries were unique molecular identifiers. TCRdb reprocessed the PCR reads with MiXCR, giving one entry per CDR3 protein. The data show about 160,000 distinct CDR3 sequences, around 36% seen once. The specimen comprised blood, sampled after autologous hematopoietic stem cell transplantation. These receptors were collected from a girl under 18 with multiple sclerosis.

J is TRBJ2-6 and V is TRBV27; TRBD2 is a possible D gene (6 bases). Trimming removed 10 bases at V and 1 base at J, with 23 bases between. The CDR3 has 18 amino acids. The germline V gene encodes CDR1 MNHEY and CDR2 SMNVEV (reference sequence). The DNA of the CDR3 is TGTGCCAACGGTCATGGTCGGGGGATTGGGTCTGGGGCCAACGTCCTGACTTTC. This encodes CANGHGRGIGSGANVLTF.

The rearrangement joins TRBV5-1 to TRBJ1-1; the D gene is possibly TRBD1 (6 bases). Germline V lookup: CDR1 SGHRS, CDR2 YFSETQ. V was cut by 2 bases and J by 1 base, with 9 bases left in between. The CDR3 loop spans 14 amino acids. The CDR3, as DNA: TGCGCCAGCAGCTTAAAACAGGGGAACACTGAAGCTTTCTTT. Its protein is CASSLKQGNTEAFF. The full variable domain, with the rest looked up from reference TRBV5-1 and TRBJ1-1, is KAGVTQTPRYLIKTRGQQVTLSCSPISGHRSVSWYQQTPGQGLQFLFEYFSETQRNKGNFPGRFSGRQFSNSRSEMNVSTLELGDSALYLCASSLKQGNTEAFFGQGTRLTVV.

The CDR3 protein is CSAPSQLAGSYSQETQYF. In nucleotides, the CDR3 is TGCAGTGCTCCGTCCCAACTAGCGGGATCCTACAGCCAAGAGACCCAGTACTTC. The V call is TRBV20-1, the J call TRBJ2-5; 10 positions match TRBD2. Germline loops: CDR1 DFQATT, CDR2 SNEGSKA (reference sequence). The CDR3 extends over 18 amino acids. Germline trimming cut 5 bases from V and 1 base from J; bases unmatched to any gene: 16.

This clonotype was detected only once. One end of the junction varies from germline; a read error may be responsible. The chain is built from TRBV15 and TRBJ2-1; D gene uncertain. The germline V gene has CDR1 LNHNV and CDR2 YYDKDF (reference sequence). CDR3 length: 15 residues. The CDR3 sequence is CATSRGPLTANEQFF. In DNA form, the CDR3 reads TGTGCTACCAGCAGAGGACCCCTTACAGCGAATGAGCAGTTCTTC.

This clonotype was picked up a small number of times. The chain links TRBV6-6 to TRBJ2-1, with 10 bases aligning to TRBD2. With V trimmed by 5 bases and J by 9 bases, 10 bases remained unmatched. Germline CDR1 is MNHNY and CDR2 is SVGAGI (reference sequence). The CDR3 contains 15 residues. In DNA form, the CDR3 reads TGTGCCAGCAGTCGACAGCGGGAGGGCCAGGGTGAGCAGTTCTTC. Its protein is CASSRQREGQGEQFF.

This clonotype was detected only a few times. The V call is TRBV20-1, the J call TRBJ2-5; D is uncertain. Deletions cut 0 bases from V and 2 bases from J, with 7 bases between. Germline V CDR1 and CDR2: DFQATT, SNEGSKA (reference sequence). The CDR3 is 13 amino acids. CDR3 in amino acids: CSARDALQETQYF. The CDR3 DNA follows: TGCAGTGCTAGAGACGCGTTGCAAGAGACCCAGTACTTC.

This clonotype was seen a few times. The chain employs TRBV29-1 and TRBJ2-3, with 7 bases that match TRBD1. J lost 6 bases, V lost 4 bases, and 7 bases had no gene match. The CDR3 loop spans 13 amino acids. Germline values: CDR1 SQVTM, CDR2 ANQGSEA. The CDR3 is CSVGQGLDDTQYF. The CDR3 nucleotides read TGCAGCGTTGGACAGGGTCTGGATGATACGCAGTATTTT.

V is TRBV5-1 and J is TRBJ2-1; D is possibly TRBD2 (5 bases). In germline, CDR1 is SGHRS, CDR2 YFSETQ. The CDR3 covers 16 residues. Trimming left V 3 bases short and J 4 bases short, with 17 bases between. CDR3 amino acids: CASSSSLGIEYNEQFF. CDR3 DNA: TGCGCCAGCAGCTCCTCACTAGGGATTGAGTACAATGAGCAGTTCTTC.